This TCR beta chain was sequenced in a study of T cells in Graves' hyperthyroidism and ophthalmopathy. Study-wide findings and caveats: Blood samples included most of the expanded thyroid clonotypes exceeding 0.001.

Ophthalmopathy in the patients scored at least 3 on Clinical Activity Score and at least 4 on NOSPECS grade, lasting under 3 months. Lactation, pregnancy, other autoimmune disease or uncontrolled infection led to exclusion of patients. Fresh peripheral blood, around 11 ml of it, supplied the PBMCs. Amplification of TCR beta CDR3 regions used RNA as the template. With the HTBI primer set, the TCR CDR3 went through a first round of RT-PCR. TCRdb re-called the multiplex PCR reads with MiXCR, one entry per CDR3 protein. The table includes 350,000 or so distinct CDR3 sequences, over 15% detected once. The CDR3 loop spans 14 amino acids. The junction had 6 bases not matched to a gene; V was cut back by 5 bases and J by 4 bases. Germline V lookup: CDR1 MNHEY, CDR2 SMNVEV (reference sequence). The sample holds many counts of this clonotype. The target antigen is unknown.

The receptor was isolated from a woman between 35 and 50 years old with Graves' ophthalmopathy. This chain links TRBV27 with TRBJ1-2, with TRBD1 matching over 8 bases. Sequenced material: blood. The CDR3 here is CASSKTGEFYGYTF. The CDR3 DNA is TGTGCCAGCAGTAAGACAGGGGAGTTCTATGGCTACACCTTC.